This T cell receptor beta chain came from a study of T cells expressing NK-cell markers. At the level of the study: Within the sequenced cohort of eight donors, seven exhibited HCMV seropositivity and one was seronegative. Findings of the study overall: About 1.0-8% of CD8+ T cells in about 6 donors belonged to dominant NKG2C+ clonotypes. The leading position in the CD3+CD56-NKG2C+ fraction of four donors also went to these clonotypes.

Notes on this clonotype: No antigen is known for it.

Beta-chain TCR cDNA was generated via 5'RACE template switching with UMIs. For each CDR3 protein, TCRdb gives one entry from its re-call of the 5' RACE reads, without DNA. The sample is made up of 150,000 or so distinct CDR3 sequences, and the top ten hold around a third of it. This receptor was taken from a woman between 50 and 59 years old in good health. Specimen: blood T cells: a sorted CD56 or NKG2C T cell subset, CD4+ or CD8+ T cells, or bulk PBMC T cells (not recorded which).

The CDR3 is CASSDGDNPNTGELFF. The V gene is TRBV6-4, the J gene TRBJ2-2; TCRdb designates TRBD1, a call that cannot be tested without DNA. The CDR3 sequence is 16 residues long. Looked up from germline, CDR1 is MRHNA and CDR2 is SNTAGT.